The clone carrying this T cell receptor beta chain was detected a few times. TCRdb reanalysed the 5' RACE reads using MiXCR and keeps one entry per CDR3 protein. The table lists about 80,000 distinct CDR3 sequences, less than 15% of them singletons. Germline-derived CDR1 and CDR2 are SGHTA and FQGNSA. The CDR3 sequence is 15 residues long. The trim removed 5 bases at V and 0 bases at J, leaving 7 bases unmatched. This record belongs to a study of early T cells in non-severe SARS-CoV-2 infection. Material: whole blood, obtained at baseline. This receptor was identified in an adult who was a healthcare worker with PCR-confirmed SARS-CoV-2 infection or an uninfected control (not recorded which). The donor label of this sample is uncertain. This rearrangement joins TRBV7-2 to TRBJ2-7; 7 bases are shared with TRBD2. The CDR3 DNA sequence: TGTGCCAGCAGCCTTCGAACGGGGGGCTCCTACGAGCAGTACTTC. Translation gives CASSLRTGGSYEQYF.